This T cell receptor (beta chain) was sequenced in a study of post-analysis software for immune sequencing data. Germline V lookup: CDR1 MNHNY, CDR2 SVGAGI (reference sequence). Trimming cost V 10 bases and J 3 bases, with 12 bases left between them. This CDR3 spans 12 amino acids. Findings and limits, study-wide: Patients had higher frequencies than controls of a handful of TRBV segments, including TRBV5-6, TRBV5-1 and TRBV20-1.

About this clonotype: Its antigen is undetermined.

Researchers reported that TCR beta cDNA libraries carried unique molecular identifiers. In TCRdb, the PCR reads were re-called with MiXCR into one record per CDR3 protein. The table shows some 690,000 distinct CDR3 sequences, with approximately 59% occurring only once. The sample taken for sequencing was blood. This rearrangement joins TRBV6-6 to TRBJ1-1; TRBD1 might be the D (5 bases). The sequence came from a girl aged 2 to 9 with multiple sclerosis. The CDR3 is CATRIRDTEAFF. The CDR3 nucleotides are TGTGCCACCCGTATCAGGGACACTGAAGCTTTCTTT.